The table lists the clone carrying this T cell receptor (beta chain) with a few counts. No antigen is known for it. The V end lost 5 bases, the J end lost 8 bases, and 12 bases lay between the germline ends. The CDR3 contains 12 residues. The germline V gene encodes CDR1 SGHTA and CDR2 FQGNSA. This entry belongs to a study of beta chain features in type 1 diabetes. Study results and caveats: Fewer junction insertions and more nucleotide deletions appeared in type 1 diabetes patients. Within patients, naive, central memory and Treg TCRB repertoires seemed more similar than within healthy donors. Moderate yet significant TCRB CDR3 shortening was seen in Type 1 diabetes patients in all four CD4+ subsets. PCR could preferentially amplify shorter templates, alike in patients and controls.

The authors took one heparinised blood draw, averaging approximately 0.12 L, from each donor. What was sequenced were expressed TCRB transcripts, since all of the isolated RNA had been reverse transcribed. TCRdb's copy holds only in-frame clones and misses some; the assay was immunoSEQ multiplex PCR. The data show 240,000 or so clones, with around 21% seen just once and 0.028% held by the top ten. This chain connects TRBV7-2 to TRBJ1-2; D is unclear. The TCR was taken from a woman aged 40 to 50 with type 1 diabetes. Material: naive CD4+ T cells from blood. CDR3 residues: CASSPTEGGYTF. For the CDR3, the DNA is TGTGCCAGCAGCCCCACTGAGGGAGGCTACACCTTC.